The 27 T cell receptor beta chains presented below share a single source sample, sequenced in a study of CD4 T cells in relation to SARS-CoV-2 and coronaviruses. Clones were sequenced by immunoSEQ multiplex PCR, and TCRdb holds only the in-frame ones, with some missing. The sample holds some 70,000 clones, 90% to 95% seen once. CD4+ T cells from unexposed donors were obtained before the COVID-19 pandemic (2011-2018). What was sequenced was naive CD4+ T cells from PBMCs. Subset noted: naive CD4+ T cells isolated by negative enrichment. The source of these receptors is a human donor in good health.

The rearrangement joins TRBV2 to TRBJ1-2; 11 bases are shared with TRBD1. This CDR3 is 15 amino acids long. Trimming removed 5 bases from V and 5 bases from J; junction bases left unmatched: 7. The germline V gene has CDR1 SNHLY and CDR2 FYNNEI. The CDR3 region is CASSRTGGAEYGYTF. In DNA, the CDR3 is TGTGCCAGCAGTAGGACAGGGGGCGCGGAGTATGGCTACACCTTC.

The table lists this clone with a count of one. The chain has TRBV5-1 and TRBJ1-1; 8 nucleotides align to TRBD1. The CDR3 has 16 amino acids. Looked up from germline, CDR1 is SGHRS and CDR2 is YFSETQ. The V and J ends lost 1 base and 3 bases, in that order; junction bases with no gene match: 8. CDR3 protein: CASSLLTQGEDTEAFF. In DNA, the CDR3 is TGCGCCAGCAGCTTGTTGACACAGGGGGAGGACACTGAAGCTTTCTTT.

The chain recombines TRBV20-1 with TRBJ2-3, with D perhaps matching TRBD1 (5 bases). The germline gives CDR1 DFQATT, CDR2 SNEGSKA (reference sequence). This CDR3 contains 15 residues. The V gene lost 3 bases and the J gene lost 0 bases, with 13 bases spanning the gap. The CDR3 region is CSASQARTSTDTQYF. DNA of the CDR3: TGCAGTGCTAGTCAGGCGAGGACAAGCACAGATACGCAGTATTTT.

The V gene is TRBV6-5, the J gene TRBJ2-7; D is ambiguous. The V end was cut by 5 bases, the J end by 5 bases, with 7 bases between. This CDR3 has 11 amino acids. CDR1 and CDR2 from the germline V gene are MNHEY and SVGAGI. The CDR3 sequence is CASSQRHEQYF. CDR3 DNA: TGTGCCAGCAGTCAAAGGCACGAGCAGTACTTC.

The rearrangement uses TRBV7-3 and TRBJ2-1; 7 bases are a match to TRBD2. The germline CDR1 and CDR2 sequences are SGHTA and FQGTGA. The CDR3 runs 15 residues. With V trimmed by 2 bases and J by 9 bases, 10 bases remained unmatched. CDR3 bases: TGTGCCAGCAGCTTAGGAGCGGGATTTATAGGTGAGCAGTTCTTC. Translated, it gives CASSLGAGFIGEQFF. Complete variable domain (other parts from reference TRBV7-3 and TRBJ2-1): GAGVSQTPSNKVTEKGKYVELRCDPISGHTALYWYRQSLGQGPEFLIYFQGTGAADDSGLPNDRFFAVRPEGSVSTLKIQRTERGDSAVYLCASSLGAGFIGEQFFGPGTRLTVL.

This clone was seen just once. This chain's CDR3 is CAISRQGLDYEQYF. DNA for the CDR3: TGTGCCATCAGTCGACAGGGTCTTGACTACGAGCAGTACTTC. V gene TRBV10-3 combines with J gene TRBJ2-7; TRBD1 aligns across 7 bases. The CDR3 spans 14 residues. CDR1 ENHRY and CDR2 SYGVKD come from the germline V gene. The junction had 7 bases not matched to a gene; V was cut back by 5 bases and J by 3 bases.

The chain links TRBV5-4 to TRBJ2-3, with 10 nucleotides matching TRBD2. Germline V lookup: CDR1 SGHNT, CDR2 YYREEE (reference sequence). The CDR3 consists of 16 residues. Trimming cost V 0 bases and J 2 bases; bases outside gene matches: 3. The CDR3 DNA reads as TGTGCCAGCAGCTTGGCGCTAGCGGGAGACACAGATACGCAGTATTTT. It codes for CASSLALAGDTDTQYF.

The chain is built from TRBV18 and TRBJ1-3, with unresolved D. CDR1 and CDR2 from the germline V gene are KGHSH and LQKENI. Trimming pared 1 base from V and 4 bases from J, leaving 11 bases between. CDR3 length equals 15 residues. CDR3 amino acids: CASSPHLGQGNTIYF. DNA for the CDR3: TGTGCCAGCTCACCACATCTAGGGCAGGGAAACACCATATATTTT.

V usage is TRBV9 and J usage is TRBJ1-1; D is ambiguous. The CDR3 runs to 14 residues. V was clipped by 4 bases and J by 3 bases, with 13 bases between them. Germline V gene data show CDR1 as SGDLS and CDR2 as YYNGEE. This CDR3 reads CASSPREQHTEAFF. CDR3 DNA: TGTGCCAGCAGCCCTAGGGAGCAGCACACTGAAGCTTTCTTT.

The chain uses TRBV24-1 and TRBJ2-1, with TRBD1 identical over 12 bases. V shed 5 bases and J 10 bases; nucleotides not matched to a gene: 11. CDR3 size: 16 residues. Germline V CDR1 and CDR2: KGHDR, SFDVKD. CDR3 coding DNA: TGTGCCACCAGTGGCATCGGGACAGGGGGCGGGGACGAGCAGTTCTTC. Translating gives CATSGIGTGGGDEQFF.

The CDR3 reads CSVEWVEKLFF. CDR3 sequence (DNA): TGCAGCGTTGAGTGGGTAGAAAAACTGTTTTTT. The rearrangement uses TRBV29-1 and TRBJ1-4; unclear D gene. V dropped 3 bases and J dropped 8 bases, with 7 bases sitting between them. There are 11 residues in the CDR3. Per germline, CDR1 SQVTM and CDR2 ANQGSEA.

The rearrangement links TRBV10-3 to TRBJ2-7, with D hard to call. The V gene lost 2 bases and the J gene lost 2 bases, with 10 bases spanning the gap. Germline V gene data show CDR1 as ENHRY and CDR2 as SYGVKD. CDR3 length: 14 amino acids. This CDR3 is CAISERGGTYEQYF. As DNA, the CDR3 is TGTGCCATCAGTGAGCGTGGCGGCACCTACGAGCAGTACTTC.

V gene TRBV5-4 combines with J gene TRBJ2-2, with D possibly TRBD2 on 5 matching bases. The length of the CDR3 is 15 residues. The V gene lost 5 bases and the J gene lost 4 bases, with 15 bases spanning the gap. The germline V gene has CDR1 SGHNT and CDR2 YYREEE (reference sequence). Here the CDR3 reads CASSQEARGTGELFF. The CDR3 DNA is TGTGCCAGCAGTCAGGAGGCTCGTGGCACCGGGGAGCTGTTTTTT.

The CDR3 here is CASSQNSDEQFF. The CDR3 DNA follows: TGTGCCAGCAGCCAAAATTCGGATGAGCAGTTCTTC. J is TRBJ2-1 and V is TRBV3-1 (or the pseudogene TRBV3-2); no clear D. Trimming cost V 2 bases and J 8 bases, with 7 bases left between them. The CDR3 extends over 12 amino acids. Germline CDR1 is LGHDT and CDR2 is YNNKEL (reference sequence).

In the case of this clone: Other DNA sequences in this specimen translate into the identical CDR3. The chain joins TRBV18 to TRBJ1-5; D is undetermined. From germline, CDR1 is KGHSH and CDR2 LQKENI. V gave up 3 bases and J gave up 0 bases, with 3 bases separating them. The CDR3 consists of 13 residues. CDR3: CASSPDSNQPQHF. The DNA of the CDR3 is TGTGCCAGCTCACCGGATAGCAATCAGCCCCAGCATTTT.

This chain uses TRBV10-3 with TRBJ1-2; D unresolved. V lost 4 bases and J lost 6, with 9 bases in between. The CDR3 runs 12 residues. Germline CDR1 reads ENHRY; CDR2 reads SYGVKD. Here the CDR3 DNA reads TGTGCCATCAGTGCTTCGAATGATGGCTACACCTTC. Translation gives CAISASNDGYTF.

The chain links TRBV6-1 to TRBJ1-3, with D perhaps TRBD1 (5 bases). The CDR3 length is 16 residues. From germline, CDR1 is MNHNS and CDR2 SASEGT. V lost 2 bases, J lost 3 bases, and 14 bases lay in between. The CDR3: CASSERYRMRGNTIYF. DNA for the CDR3: TGTGCCAGCAGTGAAAGGTACAGGATGCGTGGAAACACCATATATTTT.

The chain employs TRBV6-5 and TRBJ2-7; maybe TRBD2 (5 bases). V lost 2 bases to trimming and J lost 6 bases, with 8 bases between them. The CDR3 has 12 residues. CDR1 and CDR2 (germline): MNHEY, SVGAGI. For the CDR3, the DNA is TGTGCCAGCAGTTACAGGGCGGGCGAGCAGTACTTC. Amino acid sequence: CASSYRAGEQYF.

This chain connects TRBV24-1 to TRBJ1-3; D gene ambiguous. Per the germline V gene, CDR1 is KGHDR and CDR2 is SFDVKD. CDR3 length: 14 residues. Trimming pared 3 bases from V and 0 bases from J, leaving 5 bases between. The CDR3 protein is CATSDLSSGNTIYF. The CDR3 region has the DNA TGTGCCACCAGTGATCTCAGCTCTGGAAACACCATATATTTT.

This clone has only one observation. This sequence joins TRBV9 and TRBJ1-2; 7 positions agree with TRBD1. Trimming cost V 2 bases and J 2 bases; bases outside gene matches: 6. The CDR3 covers 15 residues. Germline V gene sequence: CDR1 SGDLS, CDR2 YYNGEE. The CDR3 DNA reads TGTGCCAGCAGCGTTCGGGACAGCTCGAACTATGGCTACACCTTC. Its protein product is CASSVRDSSNYGYTF.

The chain employs TRBV6-6 and TRBJ1-5, with 9 bases matching TRBD1. Germline CDR1 is MNHNY and CDR2 is SVGAGI (reference sequence). CDR3 size: 15 residues. The trim removed 5 bases at V and 0 bases at J, leaving 2 bases unmatched. CDR3 sequence (DNA): TGTGCCAGCAGTGACAGGGGGGCTAGCAATCAGCCCCAGCATTTT. Translated: CASSDRGASNQPQHF.

CDR3 sequence: CASSVSAGGGLLRGQETQYF. As DNA, the CDR3 is TGTGCCAGCAGCGTCAGCGCCGGGGGGGGCTTGTTAAGGGGTCAAGAGACCCAGTACTTC. The rearrangement uses TRBV9 and TRBJ2-5, with TRBD2 identical over 8 bases. The CDR3 runs 20 residues. CDR1 and CDR2 (germline): SGDLS, YYNGEE. The V and J ends lost 2 bases and 2 bases, in that order; junction bases with no gene match: 20.

V gene TRBV28 combines with J gene TRBJ2-2; D perhaps matches TRBD2 (6 bases). This CDR3 region has 19 residues. The germline V and J ends were trimmed by 6 bases and 0 bases, with 23 bases remaining between them. The germline V gene has CDR1 MDHEN and CDR2 SYDVKM. CDR3 coding DNA: TGTGCCAGCAGCCTCCCGAGGGGCGGGGATTCGCCGAACACCGGGGAGCTGTTTTTT. Amino acids: CASSLPRGGDSPNTGELFF.

This chain connects TRBV2 to TRBJ1-1, with TRBD1 matching 7 bases. There are 14 residues in the CDR3. Germline loops: CDR1 SNHLY, CDR2 FYNNEI. After removal of 10 bases from V and 1 base from J, the junction contained 9 bases not matched to a gene. The chain's CDR3 is CATQGINKNTEAFF. The CDR3 bases are TGTGCCACACAGGGGATCAATAAGAACACTGAAGCTTTCTTT.

The V and J genes are TRBV28 and TRBJ1-4; perhaps TRBD1 as D (6 bases). The CDR3 is 18 amino acids. CDR1 MDHEN and CDR2 SYDVKM come from the germline V gene. V lost 5 bases, J lost 4 bases, and 23 bases lay in between. The CDR3 region is CASSQTYGGGTRNEKLFF. CDR3 in DNA: TGTGCCAGCAGTCAAACGTACGGAGGGGGGACTCGTAATGAAAAACTGTTTTTT.

The gene calls are TRBV6-1 and TRBJ2-5, with TRBD1 matching over 8 bases. V lost 2 bases and J lost 4; bases outside the gene matches: 12. The CDR3 has 17 residues. Germline V gene lookup returns CDR1 MNHNS and CDR2 SASEGT. The DNA of the CDR3 is TGTGCCAGCAGTGAAAGTTGGCGGGCAGGGGGCTTAGAGACCCAGTACTTC. Its protein product is CASSESWRAGGLETQYF.

The V gene is TRBV11-1, the J gene TRBJ2-7; TRBD1 might be the D (6 bases). The CDR3 is 14 amino acids. The V end was cut by 3 bases, the J end by 3 bases, with 12 bases between. The germline CDR1 and CDR2 sequences are SGHAT and FQDESV (reference sequence). DNA for the CDR3: TGTGCCAGCAGCTTCCGGGACATGAACTACGAGCAGTACTTC. Residues: CASSFRDMNYEQYF.